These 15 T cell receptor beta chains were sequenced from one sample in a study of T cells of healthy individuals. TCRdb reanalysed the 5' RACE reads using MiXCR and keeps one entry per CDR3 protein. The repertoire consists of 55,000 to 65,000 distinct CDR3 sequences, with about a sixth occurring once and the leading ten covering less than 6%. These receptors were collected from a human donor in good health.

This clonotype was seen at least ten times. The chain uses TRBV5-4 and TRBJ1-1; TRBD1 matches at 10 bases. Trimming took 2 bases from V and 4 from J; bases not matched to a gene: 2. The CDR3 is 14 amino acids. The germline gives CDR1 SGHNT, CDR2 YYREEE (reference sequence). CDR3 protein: CASSFRTGGTEAFF. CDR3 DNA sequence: TGTGCCAGCAGCTTCCGGACAGGGGGCACTGAAGCTTTCTTT.

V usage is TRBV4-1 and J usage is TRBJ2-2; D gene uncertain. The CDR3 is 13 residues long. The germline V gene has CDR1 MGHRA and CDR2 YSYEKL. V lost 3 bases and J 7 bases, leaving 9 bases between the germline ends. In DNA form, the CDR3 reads TGCGCCAGCAGCCATGAATCGGGCGGGGAGCTGTTTTTT. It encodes CASSHESGGELFF.

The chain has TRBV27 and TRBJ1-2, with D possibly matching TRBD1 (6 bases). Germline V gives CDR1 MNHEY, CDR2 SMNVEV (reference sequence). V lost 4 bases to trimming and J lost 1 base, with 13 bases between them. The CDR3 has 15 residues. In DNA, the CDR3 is TGTGCCAGCAGTTCCTTCAACAGGGATAACTATGGCTACACCTTC. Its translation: CASSSFNRDNYGYTF.

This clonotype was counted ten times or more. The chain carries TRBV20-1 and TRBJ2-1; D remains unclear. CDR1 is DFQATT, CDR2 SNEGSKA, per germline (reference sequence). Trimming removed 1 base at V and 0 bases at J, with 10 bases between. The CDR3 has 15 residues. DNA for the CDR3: TGCAGTGCTAGAGTTAGCAGAATCTCCTACAATGAGCAGTTCTTC. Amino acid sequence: CSARVSRISYNEQFF.

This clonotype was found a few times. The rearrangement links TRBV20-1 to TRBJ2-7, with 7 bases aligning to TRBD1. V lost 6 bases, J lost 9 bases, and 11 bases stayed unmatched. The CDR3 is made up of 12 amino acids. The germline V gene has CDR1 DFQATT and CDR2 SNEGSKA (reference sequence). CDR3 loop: CSATGETRGQYF. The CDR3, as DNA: TGCAGTGCCACAGGGGAAACGAGGGGGCAGTACTTC.

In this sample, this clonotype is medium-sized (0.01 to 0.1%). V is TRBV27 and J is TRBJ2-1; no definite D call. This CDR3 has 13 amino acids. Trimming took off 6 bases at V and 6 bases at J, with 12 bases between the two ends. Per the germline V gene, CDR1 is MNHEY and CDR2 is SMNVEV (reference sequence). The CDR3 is CASSDPGRNEQFF. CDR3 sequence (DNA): TGTGCCAGCAGCGACCCCGGGCGCAATGAGCAGTTCTTC.

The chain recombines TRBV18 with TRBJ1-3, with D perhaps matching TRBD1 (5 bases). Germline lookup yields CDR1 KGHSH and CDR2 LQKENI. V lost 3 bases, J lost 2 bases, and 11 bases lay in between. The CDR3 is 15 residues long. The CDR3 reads CASSPCQGAGNTIYF. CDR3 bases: TGTGCCAGCTCACCGTGTCAGGGAGCTGGAAACACCATATATTTT.

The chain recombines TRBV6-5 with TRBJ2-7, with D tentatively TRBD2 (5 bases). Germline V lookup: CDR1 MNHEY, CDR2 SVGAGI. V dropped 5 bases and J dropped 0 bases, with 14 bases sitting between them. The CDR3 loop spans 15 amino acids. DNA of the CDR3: TGTGCCAGCAGTACAAGGACTGGGGTCTCCTACGAGCAGTACTTC. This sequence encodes CASSTRTGVSYEQYF.

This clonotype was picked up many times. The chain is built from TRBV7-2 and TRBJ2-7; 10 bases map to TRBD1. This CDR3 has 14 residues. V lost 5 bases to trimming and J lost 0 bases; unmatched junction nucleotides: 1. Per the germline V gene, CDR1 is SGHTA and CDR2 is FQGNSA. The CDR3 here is CASSRTGGSYEQYF. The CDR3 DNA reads TGTGCCAGCAGCAGGACAGGGGGCTCCTACGAGCAGTACTTC.

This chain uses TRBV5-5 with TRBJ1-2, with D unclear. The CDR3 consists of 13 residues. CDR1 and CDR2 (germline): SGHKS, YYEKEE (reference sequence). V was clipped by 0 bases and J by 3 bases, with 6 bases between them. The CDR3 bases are TGTGCCAGCAGCTTGGACGGCTACTATGGCTACACCTTC. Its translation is CASSLDGYYGYTF.

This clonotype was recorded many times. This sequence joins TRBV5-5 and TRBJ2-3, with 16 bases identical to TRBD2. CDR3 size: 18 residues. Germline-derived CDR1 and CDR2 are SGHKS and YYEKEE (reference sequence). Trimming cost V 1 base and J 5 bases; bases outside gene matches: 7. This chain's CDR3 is CASSLLGTSGRVRDTQYF. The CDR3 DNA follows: TGTGCCAGCAGCTTGTTGGGGACTAGCGGGAGGGTCAGAGATACGCAGTATTTT.

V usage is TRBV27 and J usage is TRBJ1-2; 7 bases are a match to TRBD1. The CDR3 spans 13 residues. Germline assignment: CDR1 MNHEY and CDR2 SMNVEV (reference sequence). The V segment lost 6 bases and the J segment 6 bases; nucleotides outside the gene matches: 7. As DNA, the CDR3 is TGTGCCAGCAGGGGACAGAAAAACGATGGCTACACCTTC. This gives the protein CASRGQKNDGYTF.

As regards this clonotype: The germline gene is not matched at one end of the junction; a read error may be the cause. The CDR3 DNA is TGTGCCAGCAGTTACACACCAGGGAATCGAGAGACCAAGTACTTC. Amino acid sequence: CASSYTPGNRETKYF. This rearrangement joins TRBV27 to TRBJ2-5; tentative D call: TRBD1 (5 bases). In germline, CDR1 is MNHEY, CDR2 SMNVEV (reference sequence). There are 15 residues in the CDR3.

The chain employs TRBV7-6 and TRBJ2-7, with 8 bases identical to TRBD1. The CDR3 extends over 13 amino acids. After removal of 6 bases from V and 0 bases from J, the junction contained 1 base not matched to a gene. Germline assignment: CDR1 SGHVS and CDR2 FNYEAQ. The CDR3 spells CASRDRDSYEQYF. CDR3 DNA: TGTGCCAGCAGGGACAGGGACTCCTACGAGCAGTACTTC.

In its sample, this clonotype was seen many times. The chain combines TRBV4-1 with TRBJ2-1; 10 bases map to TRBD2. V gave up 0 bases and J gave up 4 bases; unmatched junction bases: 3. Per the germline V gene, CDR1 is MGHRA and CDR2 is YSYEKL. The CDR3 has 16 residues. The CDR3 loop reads CASSQDRTSGYNEQFF. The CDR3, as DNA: TGCGCCAGCAGCCAAGACAGGACTAGCGGTTACAATGAGCAGTTCTTC.